The 9 T cell receptor beta chains presented below share a single source sample, sequenced in a study of T cell responses to AZD1222 COVID-19 vaccine. TCRdb keeps only in-frame clones here, not all; method: immunoSEQ multiplex PCR. Of about 110,000 clones in the sample, 80% to 95% were seen once. Sequences were derived from peripheral blood, sampled 28 days after the second AZD1222 dose. These receptors were obtained from an adult who received the AZD1222 COVID-19 vaccine.

V gene TRBV18 combines with J gene TRBJ1-1; 7 bases are a match to TRBD1. Germline assignment: CDR1 KGHSH and CDR2 LQKENI. The CDR3 covers 16 residues. V dropped 4 bases and J dropped 1; count of bases not matched to a gene: 9. The CDR3 spells CASSRETGSSNTEAFF. CDR3 nucleotide sequence: TGTGCCAGCTCACGGGAGACAGGGTCCTCGAACACTGAAGCTTTCTTT.

The V gene is TRBV28, the J gene TRBJ2-7; 7 bases are a match to TRBD1. This CDR3 is built from 16 residues. Germline values: CDR1 MDHEN, CDR2 SYDVKM. Trimming at V came to 4 bases and at J to 6 bases, leaving 15 bases not matched to a gene. The CDR3 reads CASSSSGLDREFEQYF. The DNA of the CDR3 is TGTGCCAGCAGTTCCTCCGGATTAGACAGGGAGTTCGAGCAGTACTTC.

The gene calls are TRBV5-1 and TRBJ2-7; 8 bases line up with TRBD1. The CDR3 extends over 15 amino acids. J gave up 2 bases and V 4 bases, and 8 bases lay outside the gene matches. Germline V gene sequence: CDR1 SGHRS, CDR2 YFSETQ. In nucleotides, the CDR3 is TGCGCCAGCAGCGAGGGGACAGGCCGCGCCTACGAGCAGTACTTC. It specifies CASSEGTGRAYEQYF.

The V call is TRBV7-2, the J call TRBJ2-1; D is possibly TRBD1 (5 bases). V was shortened by 1 base and J by 4 bases, with 14 bases between the two germline ends. CDR3 length: 16 residues. Germline V gene sequence: CDR1 SGHTA, CDR2 FQGNSA. The CDR3 bases are TGTGCCAGCAGCTTAGTGGCAGGGTCAAGGTACAATGAGCAGTTCTTC. Translating gives CASSLVAGSRYNEQFF.

This chain links TRBV5-1 with TRBJ2-2; a possible D gene is TRBD1 (6 bases). The CDR3 loop spans 15 amino acids. Per the germline V gene, CDR1 is SGHRS and CDR2 is YFSETQ. V was pared by 4 bases and J by 1 base, with 11 bases between. DNA for the CDR3: TGCGCCAGCAGCCTGCCGACAGGGAACACCGGGGAGCTGTTTTTT. It is translated as CASSLPTGNTGELFF.

CDR3 loop: CASSVDGGTYEQYF. In DNA form, the CDR3 reads TGTGCCAGCAGCGTAGATGGGGGTACCTACGAGCAGTACTTC. This chain joins TRBV9 and TRBJ2-7; tentatively, D is TRBD1 or TRBD2 (5 bases each). CDR1 SGDLS and CDR2 YYNGEE come from the germline V gene. CDR3 length: 14 residues. The V end lost 0 bases, the J end lost 2 bases, and 9 bases lay between the germline ends.

The rearrangement joins TRBV19 to TRBJ1-1; 7 bases are shared with TRBD1. Trimming removed 4 bases from V and 7 bases from J; junction bases left unmatched: 9. CDR1 and CDR2 (germline): LNHDA, SQIVND (reference sequence). This CDR3 is 14 amino acids long. CDR3 region: CASSKPDRASEAFF. Here the CDR3 DNA reads TGTGCCAGTAGTAAGCCCGACAGGGCCAGTGAAGCTTTCTTT.

This clone turned up a few times. The gene calls are TRBV5-6 and TRBJ1-2; 9 bases align to TRBD1. Germline CDR1 and CDR2: SGHDT and YYEEEE. The V gene end was trimmed by 4 bases and the J gene end by 3 bases; junction bases not matched to a gene: 4. The CDR3 is 14 amino acids. The CDR3: CASSPRTGDYGYTF. CDR3 DNA: TGTGCCAGCAGCCCTCGGACAGGGGACTATGGCTACACCTTC.

The chain is built from TRBV13 and TRBJ1-1; TRBD1 matches 7 bases. CDR3 length: 13 amino acids. CDR1 is PRHDT and CDR2 is FYEKMQ in the germline V gene (reference sequence). The V gene end was trimmed by 4 bases and the J gene end by 3 bases; junction bases not matched to a gene: 2. The CDR3 loop reads CASSSDRDTEAFF. The CDR3 nucleotides read TGTGCCAGCAGCTCCGACAGGGACACTGAAGCTTTCTTT. Using reference TRBV13 and TRBJ1-1 for the parts outside the CDR3, the full variable domain is AAGVIQSPRHLIKEKRETATLKCYPIPRHDTVYWYQQGPGQDPQFLISFYEKMQSDKGSIPDRFSAQQFSDYHSELNMSSLELGDSALYFCASSSDRDTEAFFGQGTRLTVV.